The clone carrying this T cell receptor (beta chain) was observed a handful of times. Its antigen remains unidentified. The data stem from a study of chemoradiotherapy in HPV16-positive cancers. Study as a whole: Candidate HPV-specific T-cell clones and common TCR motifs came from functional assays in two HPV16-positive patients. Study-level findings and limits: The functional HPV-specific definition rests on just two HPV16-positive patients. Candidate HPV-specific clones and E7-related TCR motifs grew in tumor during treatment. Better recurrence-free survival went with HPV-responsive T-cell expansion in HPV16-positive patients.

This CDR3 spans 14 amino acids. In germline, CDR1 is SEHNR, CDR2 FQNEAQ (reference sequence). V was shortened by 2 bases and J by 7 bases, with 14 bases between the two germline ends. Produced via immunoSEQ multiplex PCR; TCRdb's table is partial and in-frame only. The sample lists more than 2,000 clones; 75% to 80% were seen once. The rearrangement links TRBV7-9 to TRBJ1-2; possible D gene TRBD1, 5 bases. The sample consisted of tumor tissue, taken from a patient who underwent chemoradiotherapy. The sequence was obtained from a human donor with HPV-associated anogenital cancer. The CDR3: CASSLIGVGSGYTF. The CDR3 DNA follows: TGTGCCAGCAGCTTAATAGGGGTTGGAAGTGGCTACACCTTC.